The rows below give T cell receptor beta chains drawn from one sample of a study of cytomegalovirus exposure and HLA in healthy donors. Repertoires were generated with immunoSEQ multiplex PCR, while TCRdb's copy carries only in-frame clones and drops some. Among under 200,000 clones listed, roughly 75% were seen once. The sequenced sample was PBMCs. The receptors were gathered from a male donor in good health and CMV-seronegative. The CDR3 runs from the conserved cysteine through the conserved F or W. The D gene is left open where the match is weak. Some rows have no size entry. The others give once, few or many, or a class for an expanded clone.

>TRBJ2-1|NA|TRBV6-6|NA
CASTPFEIYNEQFF
TGTGCCAGCACCCCCTTCGAGATTTACAATGAGCAGTTCTTC
>TRBJ2-7|NA|TRBV11-2|TRBD2
CASSLRGLAGDSYEQYF
TGTGCCAGCAGCTTACGTGGGCTAGCGGGGGACTCCTACGAGCAGTACTTC
>TRBJ1-6|NA|TRBV5-1|NA
CASSLQPGDSPLHF
TGCGCCAGCAGCTTACAACCAGGGGATTCACCCCTCCACTTT
>TRBJ1-1|NA|TRBV10-1|TRBD1
CASSCGTENTEAFF
TGCGCCAGCAGTTGTGGGACAGAGAACACTGAAGCTTTCTTT
>TRBJ1-2|NA|TRBV5-4|TRBD1
CASSRQGKYGYTF
TGTGCCAGCAGCCGACAGGGAAAGTATGGCTACACCTTC
>TRBJ2-7|NA|TRBV7-6|TRBD2
CASSADGGAIYEQYF
TGTGCCAGCAGCGCAGACGGGGGGGCCATTTACGAGCAGTACTTC
>TRBJ2-7|few|TRBV7-2|TRBD2
CASSLNPSGEGEQYF
TGTGCCAGCAGCTTAAACCCTAGCGGGGAGGGCGAGCAGTACTTC
>TRBJ2-5|NA|TRBV9|NA
CASSVRDWETQYF
TGTGCCAGCAGCGTTAGAGATTGGGAGACCCAGTACTTC
>TRBJ1-2|NA|TRBV7-2|TRBD1
CASSKGDRVYGYTF
TGTGCCAGCAGCAAAGGGGACAGGGTCTATGGCTACACCTTC
>TRBJ2-4|NA|TRBV29-1|TRBD2
CSVELAGGLQYF
TGCAGCGTTGAACTAGCGGGGGGCCTTCAGTACTTC
>TRBJ1-1|once|TRBV19|TRBD1
CASSAPGQGNTEAFF
TGTGCCAGTAGTGCGCCGGGACAGGGGAACACTGAAGCTTTCTTT
>TRBJ1-1|NA|TRBV4-2|NA
CASSQKEATEAFF
TGTGCCAGCAGCCAGAAAGAGGCAACCGAAGCTTTCTTT
>TRBJ2-1|NA|TRBV7-9|NA
CASSLPFSANEQFF
TGTGCCAGCAGCTTACCCTTTAGCGCCAATGAGCAGTTCTTC
>TRBJ2-3|NA|TRBV11-3|NA
CASSSSGNTQYF
TGTGCCAGCAGCTCTTCAGGGAATACGCAGTATTTT
>TRBJ2-2|few|TRBV27|TRBD2
CASSVRSGGGTGELFF
TGTGCCAGCAGTGTACGTAGCGGGGGAGGCACCGGGGAGCTGTTTTTT
>TRBJ1-1|hyperexpanded|TRBV28|NA
CASSFGGGTEAFF
TGTGCCAGCAGTTTCGGCGGGGGCACTGAAGCTTTCTTT
>TRBJ1-4|NA|TRBV10-3|NA
CAIATGLTNEKLFF
TGTGCTATTGCGACGGGACTGACTAATGAAAAACTGTTTTTT
>TRBJ1-6|once|TRBV5-1|NA
CASSLDGGHMGSPLHF
TGCGCCAGCAGCTTGGACGGGGGGCATATGGGGTCACCCCTCCACTTT
>TRBJ2-6|once|TRBV5-8|NA
CASRLLTGSSGANVLTF
TGTGCCAGCAGATTACTAACTGGATCCTCTGGGGCCAACGTCCTGACTTTC
>TRBJ1-5|few|TRBV6-5|NA
CASSRLLNQPQHF
TGTGCCAGCAGCCGACTGCTCAATCAGCCCCAGCATTTT
>TRBJ2-3|NA|TRBV7-2|TRBD1
CATRDRVTDTQYF
TGTGCCACTCGGGACAGGGTTACAGATACGCAGTATTTT
>TRBJ1-1|NA|TRBV27|NA
CASSSGIMNTEAFF
TGTGCCAGCAGTTCAGGGATTATGAACACTGAAGCTTTCTTT
>TRBJ1-5|NA|TRBV9|NA
CASSVDLSQPQHF
TGTGCCAGCAGCGTAGACCTAAGTCAGCCCCAGCATTTT
>TRBJ1-1|few|TRBV7-2|NA
CASSSYRSTEAFF
TGTGCCAGCAGCTCCTATCGGAGCACTGAAGCTTTCTTT
>TRBJ2-7|NA|TRBV6-5|TRBD1
CASSRSGQGAYEQYF
TGTGCCAGCAGTCGATCGGGACAGGGGGCCTACGAGCAGTACTTC
>TRBJ1-5|NA|TRBV6-5|TRBD1
CASRRDRGRDQPQHF
TGTGCCAGCAGGAGGGACAGGGGAAGAGATCAGCCCCAGCATTTT
>TRBJ2-3|NA|TRBV9|TRBD1
CASSERTGVTDTQYF
TGTGCCAGCAGCGAGAGGACAGGGGTCACAGATACGCAGTATTTT
>TRBJ2-7|NA|TRBV27|TRBD1
CASRLWDSDYEQYF
TGTGCCAGCAGACTTTGGGACAGCGACTACGAGCAGTACTTC
>TRBJ2-7|NA|TRBV7-3|NA
CASSPKGGKGQYF
TGTGCCAGCAGCCCCAAGGGGGGGAAGGGGCAGTACTTC
>TRBJ2-2|NA|TRBV9|NA
CASTVTANTGELFF
TGTGCCAGCACCGTGACTGCGAACACCGGGGAGCTGTTTTTT
>TRBJ1-6|NA|TRBV6-6|TRBD1
CASTEGAESPLHF
TGTGCCTCGACCGAGGGGGCGGAATCACCCCTCCACTTT
>TRBJ1-1|NA|TRBV20-1|TRBD1
CSPGGGTGRLF
TGCAGTCCCGGAGGGGGCACAGGGCGACTCTTT
>TRBJ2-4|NA|TRBV5-4|TRBD2
CASSLELGGAGWTKNIQYF
TGTGCCAGCAGCTTGGAGCTTGGGGGAGCGGGATGGACCAAAAACATTCAGTACTTC
>TRBJ2-3|NA|TRBV19|TRBD2
CASSTTGGARADTQYF
TGTGCCAGTAGTACCACCGGGGGGGCGCGGGCAGATACGCAGTATTTT
>TRBJ2-5|NA|TRBV4-3|TRBD2
CASSQVLAGVETQYF
TGCGCCAGCAGCCAAGTGCTAGCGGGAGTTGAGACCCAGTACTTC
>TRBJ2-5|NA|TRBV7-9|NA
CASSSLETQYF
TGTGCCAGCAGCTCCCTGGAGACCCAGTACTTC
>TRBJ2-1|NA|TRBV4-2|TRBD2
CASSQDISGSYNEQFF
TGTGCCAGCAGCCAAGATATCAGCGGGAGTTACAATGAGCAGTTCTTC
>TRBJ1-1|NA|TRBV4-1|NA
CASSRDGNTEAFF
TGCGCCAGCAGCCGCGATGGGAACACTGAAGCTTTCTTT
>TRBJ2-1|NA|TRBV4-2|TRBD2
CASSQEGLAGVYEQFF
TGTGCCAGCAGCCAAGAGGGACTAGCGGGAGTGTATGAGCAGTTCTTC
>TRBJ2-3|NA|TRBV10-3|TRBD1
CAIKGDRGRNTQYF
TGTGCCATCAAGGGGGACAGGGGGCGAAATACGCAGTATTTT
>TRBJ2-7|NA|TRBV5-6|NA
CASSLTDLPGTSYEQYF
TGTGCCAGCAGCTTGACTGACTTACCGGGGACATCCTACGAGCAGTACTTC
>TRBJ2-3|NA|TRBV5-1|NA
CASSLGQDSTDTQYF
TGCGCCAGCAGCTTGGGACAGGATAGCACAGATACGCAGTATTTT
>TRBJ2-7|few|TRBV7-9|NA
CASSLGGGIHYEQYF
TGTGCCAGCAGCCTGGGCGGAGGGATCCACTACGAGCAGTACTTC
>TRBJ2-5|NA|TRBV11-2|NA
CASSLGSGTQYF
TGTGCCAGCAGCTTAGGGTCGGGAACCCAGTACTTC
>TRBJ1-1|NA|TRBV5-6|NA
CASSAPGTNTEAFF
TGTGCCAGCAGCGCACCAGGCACGAACACTGAAGCTTTCTTT
>TRBJ2-3|NA|TRBV27|TRBD2
CASSFFRREVSDTQYF
TGTGCCAGCAGTTTTTTTCGGCGGGAGGTATCAGATACGCAGTATTTT
>TRBJ1-3|NA|TRBV28|NA
CASSLQNSGNTIYF
TGTGCCAGCAGTTTACAAAACTCTGGAAACACCATATATTTT
>TRBJ2-5|NA|TRBV6-4|TRBD1
CASSDRDRVRQETQYF
TGTGCCAGCAGTGACCGGGACAGGGTTCGCCAAGAGACCCAGTACTTC
>TRBJ2-7|NA|TRBV7-2|NA
CASSLATTIYEQYF
TGTGCCAGCAGCTTAGCGACAACAATCTACGAGCAGTACTTC
>TRBJ2-5|NA|TRBV5-1|TRBD2
CASSSTSVWGETQYF
TGCGCCAGCAGCTCGACTAGCGTCTGGGGGGAGACCCAGTACTTC
>TRBJ1-2|few|TRBV11-2|NA
CASSSGPGSGYTF
TGTGCCAGCAGCAGCGGGCCCGGGAGCGGCTACACCTTC
>TRBJ1-2|NA|TRBV13|TRBD1
CASSLGLSWTGNYGYTF
TGTGCCAGCAGCTTAGGCCTGTCTTGGACAGGGAACTATGGCTACACCTTC
>TRBJ2-1|NA|TRBV7-3|NA
CASSFASPSALSSYNEQFF
TGTGCCAGCAGCTTCGCCTCTCCTAGCGCCCTTAGCTCCTACAATGAGCAGTTCTTC